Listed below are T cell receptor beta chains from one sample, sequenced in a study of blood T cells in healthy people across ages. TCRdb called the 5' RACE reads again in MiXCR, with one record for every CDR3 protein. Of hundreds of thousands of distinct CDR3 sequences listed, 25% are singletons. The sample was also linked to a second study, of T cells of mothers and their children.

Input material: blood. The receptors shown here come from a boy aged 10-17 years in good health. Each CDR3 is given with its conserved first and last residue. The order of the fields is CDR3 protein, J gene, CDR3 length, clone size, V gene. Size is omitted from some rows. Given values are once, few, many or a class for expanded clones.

CASSLNPDLAMGELFF | TRBJ2-2 | 16 | - | TRBV28
CASSQDRTSVWQYF | TRBJ2-5 | 14 | few | TRBV4-1
CSAPRASGGVNEQFF | - | 15 | once | TRBV29-1
CASSVSGGAETQYF | - | 14 | few | TRBV9
CASSSAESYEQYF | TRBJ2-7 | 13 | few | TRBV13
CSASNPASGSYNEQFF | TRBJ2-1 | 16 | many | TRBV20-1
CSARNSDNYGYTF | TRBJ1-2 | 13 | - | TRBV20-1
CASSLTPRRPNEKLFF | TRBJ1-4 | 16 | few | TRBV28
CASDRVPTDTQYF | TRBJ2-3 | 13 | few | TRBV7-9
CASSILGTGTYEQYF | TRBJ2-7 | 15 | - | TRBV7-9
CASSVRAGSYEQYF | - | 14 | - | TRBV5-6
CATSDPDLETQYF | TRBJ2-5 | 13 | few | TRBV24-1
CASIDKTGATYEQYF | TRBJ2-7 | 15 | - | TRBV28
CATSRDSSYEQYF | TRBJ2-7 | 13 | few | TRBV19
CSAPMAGSNTGELFF | TRBJ2-2 | 15 | - | TRBV20-1
CASSKISGAQGGGYQETQYF | TRBJ2-5 | 20 | - | TRBV12-3/TRBV12-4
CASSLELGRVQYF | TRBJ2-3 | 13 | many | TRBV7-2
CSVGGPAKNIQYF | TRBJ2-4 | 13 | few | TRBV29-1
CSVVGSGGLADTQYF | TRBJ2-3 | 15 | few | TRBV29-1
CASRPPGAGRMNTEAFF | TRBJ1-1 | 17 | - | TRBV7-8
CASSVGVSYEQYF | TRBJ2-7 | 13 | many | TRBV25-1
CSALMGGRGIEQYF | TRBJ2-7 | 14 | - | TRBV20-1
CASSLGGGLDEQFF | TRBJ2-1 | 14 | - | TRBV11-2
CASSRPGFLYEQYF | TRBJ2-7 | 14 | - | TRBV3-1
CASSSRERAETQYF | TRBJ2-5 | 14 | - | TRBV5-1
CASSVDGFETQYF | TRBJ2-5 | 13 | - | TRBV9
CATGDWGSTNTGELFF | TRBJ2-2 | 16 | - | TRBV24-1
CASSLGLAGSPMDGQYF | TRBJ2-5 | 17 | - | TRBV5-1
CSARVLAGSSYEQYF | TRBJ2-7 | 15 | - | TRBV20-1
CASSASGNTRGSGELFF | TRBJ2-2 | 17 | - | TRBV9
CASNRGYTGELFF | TRBJ2-2 | 13 | few | TRBV6-2/TRBV6-3
CASSPLGGGNNEQFF | TRBJ2-1 | 15 | few | TRBV12-3/TRBV12-4
CATSRGTGQGSGYGYTF | TRBJ1-2 | 17 | - | TRBV15
CSSSGDQREAQYF | TRBJ2-5 | 13 | few | TRBV20-1
CASSFVVGKSTEAFF | TRBJ1-1 | 15 | - | TRBV12-3/TRBV12-4
CASSWGTVRTDTQYF | TRBJ2-3 | 15 | - | TRBV7-2
CASSQGEVYEQYF | TRBJ2-7 | 13 | - | TRBV5-1
CSANTDVSNQPQHF | TRBJ1-5 | 14 | few | TRBV20-1
CASSQGVGPEAFF | TRBJ1-1 | 13 | - | TRBV4-3
CASSKGDNYEQYF | TRBJ2-7 | 13 | - | TRBV6-1
CASSPHQSARGFTRRYGYTF | TRBJ1-2 | 20 | few | TRBV7-6
CSVELAGSYEQYF | TRBJ2-7 | 13 | - | TRBV29-1
CASSLREKIRNNEQFF | TRBJ2-1 | 16 | few | TRBV28
CASSSLGDRGSFF | TRBJ1-1 | 13 | - | TRBV7-9
CASSLLGEVGETQYF | TRBJ2-5 | 15 | - | TRBV27
CSAVGTTGYEQYF | TRBJ2-7 | 13 | - | TRBV29-1
CASTDPAATLSGGRLDEQFF | TRBJ2-1 | 20 | - | TRBV6-2/TRBV6-3
CATYEGSNGYTF | TRBJ1-2 | 12 | - | TRBV12-3/TRBV12-4
CSVAVNPNNYGYTF | TRBJ1-2 | 14 | - | TRBV29-1
CSVPRTANTEAFF | TRBJ1-1 | 13 | - | TRBV29-1
CASSSTRVPEAFF | TRBJ1-1 | 13 | few | TRBV11-2
CASSERGRGHQPQHF | TRBJ1-5 | 15 | many | TRBV2
CASSDRFPGGELFF | TRBJ2-2 | 14 | - | TRBV2
CASSQEEDQPQHF | TRBJ1-5 | 13 | - | TRBV4-3